This T cell receptor beta chain was obtained from a study of cytomegalovirus exposure and HLA in healthy donors. Study results and limitations: Apparent HLA restriction characterized most CMV-associated TCR beta chains in a later analysis. Most TCR sequences were rare, but some public TCRs occurred in many donors. The study listed approximately 170 cytomegalovirus-associated TCR beta chains.

To note about this clone: What it binds is unknown.

PCR primers comprised 60 Vbeta and 13 Jbeta primers. Libraries were prepared by immunoSEQ multiplex PCR; TCRdb keeps only in-frame clonotypes and omits some of them. This sample has 100,000 to 150,000 clones, with around four fifths found just once. The receptor's source is a man younger than 30 in good health and CMV-seropositive. Material for sequencing was PBMCs.

CDR3 sequence: CASSFLHWGGPNEKLFF. CDR3 nucleotide sequence: TGTGCCAGCAGCTTTCTCCACTGGGGGGGGCCTAATGAAAAACTGTTTTTT. V and J are TRBV7-9 and TRBJ1-4; D perhaps matches TRBD1 (6 bases). CDR3 size: 17 residues. Germline V lookup: CDR1 SEHNR, CDR2 FQNEAQ (reference sequence). Deletions cut 3 bases from V and 3 bases from J, with 17 bases between.